The clone carrying this TCR beta chain was found a few times. With random hexamers, 0.5 to 1 ug RNA was reverse transcribed. TCRdb fed the immunoSEQ multiplex PCR reads into MiXCR, producing one record per CDR3 protein. Here the sample spans about 130,000 distinct CDR3 sequences, around 95% being singletons. These data come from a study of CD8 T cells in Susac syndrome. Germline CDR1 is LNHNV and CDR2 is YYDKDF (reference sequence). The CDR3 loop spans 16 amino acids. V lost 0 bases, J lost 2 bases, and 14 bases lay in between. The genes are TRBV15 and TRBJ2-7; perhaps TRBD2 as D (5 bases). This receptor was identified in a human donor in good health. The sample was CD4+ T cells from PBMCs. Written as DNA, the CDR3 is TGTGCCACCAGCAGAGATTGGGCCGGGGTTACCTACGAGCAGTACTTC. Its translation is CATSRDWAGVTYEQYF.